This is a list of T cell receptor beta chains from one sample in a study of shared clonotypes between healthy human individuals. Produced via immunoSEQ multiplex PCR; TCRdb's table is partial and in-frame only. The sample holds about 2.1 million clones, roughly 91% seen once. Sequencing was performed on naive CD8+ T cells from PBMCs. Receptors were obtained from a young man in good health. Some clones in this sample may be carry-over from other donors' samples. Both conserved end residues are part of each CDR3. D genes are given only for firm matches. Clone size appears in some rows only: once, few, many, or a class for an expanded clone.

v_gene	d_gene	abundance	len	j_gene	CDR3nt	CDR3aa
TRBV15	.	.	14	TRBJ1-5	TGTGCCACGGGACGGGGAAATAGCAATCAGCCCCAGCATTTT	CATGRGNSNQPQHF
TRBV15	.	.	14	TRBJ2-7	TGTGCCACCAGCAGAGGCAGGGAACCCTACGAGCAGTACTTC	CATSRGREPYEQYF
TRBV23-1	TRBD2	once	15	TRBJ2-1	TGCGCCAGCAGTCCGGGACTAGCAACCCACAATGAGCAGTTCTTC	CASSPGLATHNEQFF
TRBV7-8	.	once	16	TRBJ2-7	TGTGCCAGCAGCCCCCCCGCCCAGGCCGGCGGGGACGAGCAGTACTTC	CASSPPAQAGGDEQYF
TRBV29-1	TRBD1	.	15	TRBJ1-1	TGCAGCGTTGGGGGGAACCGGGACAGGGCCACTGAAGCTTTCTTT	CSVGGNRDRATEAFF
TRBV5-6	TRBD1	.	15	TRBJ1-4	TGTGCCAGCAGCTCGGGGACAGGGGTTGGAGAAAAACTGTTTTTT	CASSSGTGVGEKLFF
TRBV11-2	.	.	16	TRBJ1-1	TGTGCCAGCAGCTTCCCCCGAACAGGGCAGAACACTGAAGCTTTCTTT	CASSFPRTGQNTEAFF
TRBV7-8	TRBD1	.	15	TRBJ2-5	TGTGCCAGCAGCTTCCCGGGACAGAGCTTAGAGACCCAGTACTTC	CASSFPGQSLETQYF
TRBV11-2	TRBD2	once	16	TRBJ2-5	TGTGCCAGCAGTCGTACCGGGACTAGACTCCAAGAGACCCAGTACTTC	CASSRTGTRLQETQYF
TRBV5-8	.	.	15	TRBJ1-1	TGTGCCAGCAGCCCTCACGGAACGATGAACACTGAAGCTTTCTTT	CASSPHGTMNTEAFF
TRBV7-6	.	once	13	TRBJ2-7	TGTGCCAGCAGCCCTTCCTACGATTACGAGCAGTACTTC	CASSPSYDYEQYF
TRBV2	.	.	16	TRBJ1-1	TGTGCCAGCAGCGTGGGCCAGGGTACCCTGAACACTGAAGCTTTCTTT	CASSVGQGTLNTEAFF
TRBV28	TRBD1	few	14	TRBJ1-1	TGTGCCAGCAGTGGCAGGGGGCGGCTGGCTGAAGCTTTCTTT	CASSGRGRLAEAFF
TRBV6-1	.	.	14	TRBJ1-1	TGTGCCAGCAGTGAAGCGTGGGGACGCACTGAAGCTTTCTTT	CASSEAWGRTEAFF
TRBV5-1	TRBD1	.	13	TRBJ2-7	TGCGCCAGTCGGGACAGCGGCTCCTACGAGCAGTACTTC	CASRDSGSYEQYF
TRBV2	.	few	13	TRBJ1-2	TGTGCCAGCAGTGATGGGGATCTCTATGGCTACACCTTC	CASSDGDLYGYTF
TRBV2	.	few	12	TRBJ2-7	TGTGCCAGCAGTGCCACCCCGGGGGAGCAGTACTTC	CASSATPGEQYF
TRBV28	TRBD2	.	17	TRBJ2-4	TGTGCCAGCAGCGCAGGGACTAGCGGGCCTCGAGGGAACATTCAGTACTTC	CASSAGTSGPRGNIQYF
TRBV18	.	.	12	TRBJ2-1	TGTGCCAGCTCGGAGGTCTGGAATGAGCAGTTCTTC	CASSEVWNEQFF
TRBV7-9	TRBD2	.	16	TRBJ2-7	TGTGCCAGCAGCCCGATTAGCGGGAGGGCCGTCTACGAGCAGTACTTC	CASSPISGRAVYEQYF
TRBV6-5	.	.	10	TRBJ2-7	TGTGCCAGCTTCGTGGGGGAGCAGTACTTC	CASFVGEQYF
TRBV7-9	TRBD2	.	15	TRBJ2-1	TGTGCCAGCAGCTCCCTAGCGGGAGGGTTGAATGAGCAGTTCTTC	CASSSLAGGLNEQFF
TRBV5-1	.	.	13	TRBJ1-2	TGCGCCAGCAGGGGAACGGACAACTATGGCTACACCTTC	CASRGTDNYGYTF
TRBV9	TRBD1	.	15	TRBJ1-3	TGTGCCAGCAGCTACGAGGGGGCTCTCGGAAACACCATATATTTT	CASSYEGALGNTIYF
TRBV30	TRBD2	.	13	TRBJ2-1	TGTGCCTGGGAGGCGGGAGTCTGGAATGAGCAGTTCTTC	CAWEAGVWNEQFF
TRBV27	.	.	11	TRBJ2-1	TGTGCCAGCAGACGGTACAATGAGCAGTTCTTC	CASRRYNEQFF
TRBV6-5	.	.	12	TRBJ2-1	TGTGCCAGCAGGCTAGCCTCTCATGAGCAGTTCTTC	CASRLASHEQFF
TRBV7-2	.	.	16	TRBJ1-1	TGTGCCAGCAGCTTAGGTGCGAGGGGCATGGATACTGAAGCTTTCTTT	CASSLGARGMDTEAFF
TRBV6-6	TRBD2	.	16	TRBJ2-5	TGTGCCAGCAGTCCCCGGACTAGCGGGATAGGAGAGACCCAGTACTTC	CASSPRTSGIGETQYF
TRBV4-2	.	.	17	TRBJ1-3	TGTGCCAGCAGCCAAGATCGATCAGGGAGTGCTGGAAACACCATATATTTT	CASSQDRSGSAGNTIYF
TRBV14	TRBD1	.	15	TRBJ1-2	TGTGCCAGCAGCCCTGGACAGGGGGCTGGCTATGGCTACACCTTC	CASSPGQGAGYGYTF
TRBV7-8	.	.	15	TRBJ1-1	TGTGCCAGCAGCTTAGACCAGGGGATGAACACTGAAGCTTTCTTT	CASSLDQGMNTEAFF
TRBV11-3	TRBD2	once	15	TRBJ2-3	TGTGCCAGCAGCTTTGGCGGGAGTTTCACAGATACGCAGTATTTT	CASSFGGSFTDTQYF
TRBV4-3	.	.	15	TRBJ2-7	TGCGCCAGCAGCCAAGAGAGCAGCTGGGCCTCCGAGCAGTACTTC	CASSQESSWASEQYF
TRBV14	.	.	13	TRBJ2-5	TGTGCCAGCAGGAACGGGGGCGGGGAGACCCAGTACTTC	CASRNGGGETQYF
TRBV5-4	.	.	16	TRBJ2-1	TGTGCCAGCACCACACTCGGCAGCCAGGCCTACAATGAGCAGTTCTTC	CASTTLGSQAYNEQFF
TRBV2	TRBD1	.	17	TRBJ2-3	TGTGCCAGCAGGGATCTACACCGGGGACAGAGAAGGGATACGCAGTATTTT	CASRDLHRGQRRDTQYF
TRBV28	.	.	12	TRBJ2-7	TGTGCCAGCAGTTGGCAGGGAGACGAGCAGTACTTC	CASSWQGDEQYF
TRBV11-2	.	once	12	TRBJ2-5	TGTGCCAGCAGCTCGCTCCGGGCGACCCAGTACTTC	CASSSLRATQYF
TRBV27	.	.	15	TRBJ2-2	TGTGCCAGCAGTTTAATTGTTGGCCTCACCGGGGAGCTGTTTTTT	CASSLIVGLTGELFF
TRBV27	.	.	15	TRBJ2-7	TGTGCCAGCAGTTTATCGAGGGGGGTGGGGCTCGAGCAGTACTTC	CASSLSRGVGLEQYF
TRBV25-1	.	.	15	TRBJ1-5	TGTGCCAGCAGTGACGGGGTATTAGTCAATCAGCCCCAGCATTTT	CASSDGVLVNQPQHF
TRBV13	TRBD1	once	16	TRBJ1-3	TGTGCCAGCAGCCACGGACAGGGGGCATCTGGAAACACCATATATTTT	CASSHGQGASGNTIYF
TRBV4-2	TRBD2	once	13	TRBJ2-1	TGTGCCAGCAGCCAGGGACTAGTCTATGAGCAGTTCTTC	CASSQGLVYEQFF
TRBV9	.	.	16	TRBJ1-4	TGTGCCAGCAGCGTAGGTCATGGGGCAGGGGTTGAAAAACTGTTTTTT	CASSVGHGAGVEKLFF
TRBV4-3	TRBD1	.	14	TRBJ2-7	TGCGCCAGCAGCCCAAGACAGGGCTCCTACGAGCAGTACTTC	CASSPRQGSYEQYF
TRBV12-5	.	.	14	TRBJ2-2	TGTGCCCGTGTGGGGCAGGGCAGGACCGGGGAGCTGTTTTTT	CARVGQGRTGELFF
TRBV19	.	.	14	TRBJ2-5	TGTGCCAGTAGTAACAGGGCACTCCAAGAGACCCAGTACTTC	CASSNRALQETQYF
TRBV28	.	.	10	TRBJ2-1	TGTGCCAGCAGTAGCAATGAGCAGTTCTTC	CASSSNEQFF
TRBV4-1	.	.	13	TRBJ2-1	TGCGCCAGCAGCCCCTCCCCTTACAATGAGCAGTTCTTC	CASSPSPYNEQFF
TRBV15	.	few	13	TRBJ1-1	TGTGCCACCAGCAGAGATCGGGACACTGAAGCTTTCTTT	CATSRDRDTEAFF
TRBV7-9	.	.	13	TRBJ2-7	TGTGCCAGCAGCTCGGCCAGGGTCTACGAGCAGTACTTC	CASSSARVYEQYF
TRBV29-1	TRBD2	.	12	TRBJ2-2	TGCAGCGCCCGGGGGGAAGCCGGGGAGCTGTTTTTT	CSARGEAGELFF
TRBV28	.	once	16	TRBJ2-2	TGTGCCAGCAGTTTACGGTCCGGTGGGTGGACCGGGGAGCTGTTTTTT	CASSLRSGGWTGELFF
TRBV5-6	TRBD2	.	15	TRBJ2-1	TGTGCCAGCAGCTTGGGAGCGGGAGTCTCATATGAGCAGTTCTTC	CASSLGAGVSYEQFF
TRBV28	TRBD1	.	16	TRBJ1-1	TGTGCCAGCAGCCTCAGGGGGGCAGAAATGAACACTGAAGCTTTCTTT	CASSLRGAEMNTEAFF
TRBV18	.	.	13	TRBJ2-7	TGTGCCAGCTCACCACAGGGATCCTACGAGCAGTACTTC	CASSPQGSYEQYF